This T cell receptor (beta chain) comes out of a study of T cell changes during pregnancy in multiple sclerosis. This clone was seen only a few times. CDR1 and CDR2 from the germline V gene are SGHRS and YFSETQ. V was clipped by 4 bases and J by 2 bases; unmatched bases: 7. The CDR3 has 16 residues. The assay was immunoSEQ multiplex PCR, and TCRdb's table has in-frame clones only and misses some. The sample lists 18,000 or so clones; roughly 91% were seen once. The rearrangement joins TRBV5-1 to TRBJ2-2; 8 nucleotides line up with TRBD2. This material consisted of CD4+ T cells from peripheral blood mononuclear cells, taken in the first trimester of pregnancy. This TCR derives from a female donor in good health, enrolled as a control in a pregnancy study. This chain's CDR3 is CASSPRTSSNTGELFF. The CDR3 region has the DNA TGCGCCAGCAGCCCACGGACTAGCTCAAACACCGGGGAGCTGTTTTTT.